This T cell receptor (beta chain) is from a study of blood T cell repertoires in COVID-19. Study context: COVID-19 samples, acute and convalescent, were from the United States, Italy and Spain. PBMCs, B-cell-depleted T cells, or T cells provided the cDNA or gDNA that made up the material.

This CDR3 is built from 16 residues. Germline V CDR1 and CDR2: LGHNA, YSLEER. J was trimmed by 2 bases and V by 0 bases; bases with no gene match: 2. Authors' processing steps: The authors estimated nucleated cell counts from reference gene primer amplification. Generated by immunoSEQ multiplex PCR, the TCRdb table keeps only in-frame clones and is missing some. V, J and clone size derive from that table, while D and trimming were established from the DNA sequence. The sample includes about 190,000 clones, 70% to 85% seen only once; the top ten take 4.5% to 6.5%. Sequenced: peripheral blood. The chain links TRBV4-3 to TRBJ2-3; 10 bases map to TRBD2. The sequence derives from a woman in her 30s with acute or convalescent COVID-19. CDR3: CASSQDTSGATDTQYF. CDR3 DNA sequence: TGCGCCAGCAGCCAAGATACTAGCGGGGCCACAGATACGCAGTATTTT.